This TCR beta chain is from a study of pediatric ulcerative colitis. General study points: Some T cells in rectal biopsies may come from blood, especially with overt colitis.

With respect to this clone: What it recognizes is unknown.

TCRdb keeps only in-frame clones here, not all; method: immunoSEQ multiplex PCR. In the table there are 40,000 to 55,000 clones, 60% to 85% of which are singletons. Trimming left V 1 base short and J 3 bases short, with 15 bases between. The CDR3 runs 16 residues. Germline V CDR1 and CDR2: SGHDN, FVKESK. The rectum was sampled with one to two pinch biopsies at colonoscopy. Before the diagnostic colonoscopy, ulcerative colitis patients were free of immunosuppressive medication. The V and J genes are TRBV14 and TRBJ1-1, with D tentatively TRBD1 (5 bases). Sequenced material: gut tissue. This receptor was obtained from a girl aged 5-17 years with moderate ulcerative colitis. The CDR3 bases are TGTGCCAGCAGCCAAGGGGGCGGACGCGTAGACACTGAAGCTTTCTTT. Amino acid sequence: CASSQGGGRVDTEAFF.